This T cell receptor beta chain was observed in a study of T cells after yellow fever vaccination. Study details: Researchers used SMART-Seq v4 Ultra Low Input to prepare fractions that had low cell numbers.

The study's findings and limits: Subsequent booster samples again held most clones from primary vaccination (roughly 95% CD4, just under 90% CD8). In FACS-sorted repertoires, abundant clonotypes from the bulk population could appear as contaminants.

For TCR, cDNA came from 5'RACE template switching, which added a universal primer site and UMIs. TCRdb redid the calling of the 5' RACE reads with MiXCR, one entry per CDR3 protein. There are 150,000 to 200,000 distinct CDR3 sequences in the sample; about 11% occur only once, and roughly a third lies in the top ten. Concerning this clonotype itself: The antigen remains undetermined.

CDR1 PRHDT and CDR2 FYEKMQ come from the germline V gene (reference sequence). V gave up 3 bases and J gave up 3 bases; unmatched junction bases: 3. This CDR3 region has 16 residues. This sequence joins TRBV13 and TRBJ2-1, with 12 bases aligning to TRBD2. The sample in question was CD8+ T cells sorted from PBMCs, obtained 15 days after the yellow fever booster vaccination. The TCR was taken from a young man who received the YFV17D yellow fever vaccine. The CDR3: CASSFTSGGFYNEQFF. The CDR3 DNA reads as TGTGCCAGCAGCTTTACTAGCGGGGGGTTCTACAATGAGCAGTTCTTC.